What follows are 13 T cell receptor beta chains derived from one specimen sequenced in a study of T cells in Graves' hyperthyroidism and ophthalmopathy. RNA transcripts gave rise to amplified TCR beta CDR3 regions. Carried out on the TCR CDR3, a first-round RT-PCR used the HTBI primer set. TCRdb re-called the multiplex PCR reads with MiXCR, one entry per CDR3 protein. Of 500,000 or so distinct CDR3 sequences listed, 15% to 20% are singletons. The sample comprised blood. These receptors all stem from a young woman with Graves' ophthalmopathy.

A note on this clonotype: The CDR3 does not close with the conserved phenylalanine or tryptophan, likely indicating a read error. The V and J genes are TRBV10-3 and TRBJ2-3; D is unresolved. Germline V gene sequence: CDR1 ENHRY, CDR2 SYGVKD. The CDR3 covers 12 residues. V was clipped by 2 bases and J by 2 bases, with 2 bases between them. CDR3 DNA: TGTGCCATCAGTGAGACCACAGATACGCAGTATCTT. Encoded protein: CAISETTDTQYL.

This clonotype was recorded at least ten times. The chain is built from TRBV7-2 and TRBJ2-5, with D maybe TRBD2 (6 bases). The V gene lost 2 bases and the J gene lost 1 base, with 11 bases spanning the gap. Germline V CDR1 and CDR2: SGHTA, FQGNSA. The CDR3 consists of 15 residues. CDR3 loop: CASSLLGGTQETQYF. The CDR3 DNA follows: TGTGCCAGCAGCTTATTGGGCGGGACCCAAGAGACCCAGTACTTC.

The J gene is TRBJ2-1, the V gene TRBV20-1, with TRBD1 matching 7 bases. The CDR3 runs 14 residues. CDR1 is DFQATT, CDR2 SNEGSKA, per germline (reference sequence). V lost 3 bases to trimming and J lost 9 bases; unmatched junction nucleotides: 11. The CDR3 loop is CSARDDRVSGEQFF. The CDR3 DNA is TGCAGTGCTAGGGATGACAGGGTAAGCGGTGAGCAGTTCTTC.

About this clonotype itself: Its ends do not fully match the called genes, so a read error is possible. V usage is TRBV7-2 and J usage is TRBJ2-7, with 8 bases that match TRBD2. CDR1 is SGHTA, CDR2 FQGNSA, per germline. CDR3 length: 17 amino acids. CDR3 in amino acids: CASSLGPAAGGGYERYF. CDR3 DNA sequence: TGTGCCAGCAGCTTAGGCCCCGCGGCGGGAGGCGGCTACGAGCGGTACTTC.

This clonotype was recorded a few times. The CDR3: CSASPGQGENSPLHF. CDR3 DNA sequence: TGCAGTGCCAGCCCTGGACAGGGTGAGAATTCACCCCTCCACTTT. This chain connects TRBV20-1 to TRBJ1-6; 8 bases fit TRBD1. CDR3 length: 15 residues. J was trimmed by 7 bases and V by 6 bases; bases with no gene match: 11. From germline, CDR1 is DFQATT and CDR2 SNEGSKA (reference sequence).

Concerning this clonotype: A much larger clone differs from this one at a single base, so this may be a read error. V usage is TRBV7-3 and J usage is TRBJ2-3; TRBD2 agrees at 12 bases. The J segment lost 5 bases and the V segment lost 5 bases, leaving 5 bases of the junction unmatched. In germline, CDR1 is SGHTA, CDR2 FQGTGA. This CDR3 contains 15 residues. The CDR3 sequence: CASSPSGGAIDTQYF. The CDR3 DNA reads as TGTGCCAGCAGCCCTAGCGGGGGGGCCATAGATACGCAGTATTTT.

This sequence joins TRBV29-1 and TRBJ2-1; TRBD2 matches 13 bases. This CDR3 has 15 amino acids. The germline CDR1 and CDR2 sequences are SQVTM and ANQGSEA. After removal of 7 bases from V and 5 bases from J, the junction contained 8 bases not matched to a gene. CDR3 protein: CSGVGLAGDDNEQFF. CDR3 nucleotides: TGCAGCGGGGTAGGACTAGCGGGAGACGACAATGAGCAGTTCTTC.

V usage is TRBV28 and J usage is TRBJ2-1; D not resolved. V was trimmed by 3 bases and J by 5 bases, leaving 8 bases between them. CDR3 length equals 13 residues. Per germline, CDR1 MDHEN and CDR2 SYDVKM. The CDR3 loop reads CASSLRNDNEQFF. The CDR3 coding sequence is TGTGCCAGCAGTTTGCGCAATGACAATGAGCAGTTCTTC.

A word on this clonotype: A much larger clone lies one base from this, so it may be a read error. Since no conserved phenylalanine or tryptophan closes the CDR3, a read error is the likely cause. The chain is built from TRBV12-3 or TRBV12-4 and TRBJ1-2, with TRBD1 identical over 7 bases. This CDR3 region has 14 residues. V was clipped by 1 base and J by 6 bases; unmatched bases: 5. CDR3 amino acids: CASSLETGFHGYTL. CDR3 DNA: TGTGCCAGCAGTTTAGAGACAGGGTTCCATGGCTACACCCTC.

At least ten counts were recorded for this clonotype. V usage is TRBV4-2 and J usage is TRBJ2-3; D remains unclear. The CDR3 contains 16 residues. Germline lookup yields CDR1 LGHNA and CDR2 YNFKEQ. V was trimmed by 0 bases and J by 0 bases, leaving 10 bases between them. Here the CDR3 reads CASSQEGTRSTDTQYF. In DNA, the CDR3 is TGTGCCAGCAGCCAAGAAGGAACACGGAGCACAGATACGCAGTATTTT.

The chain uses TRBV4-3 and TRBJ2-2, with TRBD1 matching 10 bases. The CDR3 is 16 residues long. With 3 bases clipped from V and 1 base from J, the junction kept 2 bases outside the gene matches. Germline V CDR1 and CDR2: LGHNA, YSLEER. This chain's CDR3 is CASSQGQGRNTGELFF. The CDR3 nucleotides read TGCGCCAGCAGCCAGGGACAGGGGAGGAACACCGGGGAGCTGTTTTTT.

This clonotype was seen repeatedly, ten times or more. The CDR3 reads CASSYLGQKNYGYTF. The CDR3 DNA reads as TGTGCCAGCAGTTACTTGGGACAGAAAAACTATGGCTACACCTTC. This chain connects TRBV6-6 to TRBJ1-2; 7 bases match TRBD1. The germline gives CDR1 MNHNY, CDR2 SVGAGI (reference sequence). V shed 1 base and J 2 bases; nucleotides not matched to a gene: 4. This CDR3 is built from 15 residues.

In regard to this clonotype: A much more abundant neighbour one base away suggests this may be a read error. CDR3 sequence: CAGSGPGEQYF. The CDR3 region has the DNA TGTGCCGGCAGTGGACCAGGCGAGCAGTACTTC. The chain has TRBV2 and TRBJ2-7; D is uncertain. The CDR3 runs 11 residues. Germline CDR1 reads SNHLY; CDR2 reads FYNNEI. Looking up the rest from reference TRBV2 and TRBJ2-7 gives the full variable domain: EPEVTQTPSHQVTQMGQEVILRCVPISNHLYFYWYRQILGQKVEFLVSFYNNEISEKSEIFDDQFSVERPDGSNFTLKIRSTKLEDSAMYFCAGSGPGEQYFGPGTRLTVT.